The T cell receptor beta chain under discussion was sequenced for a study of shared clonotypes between healthy human individuals. This clone occurred many times. V was shortened by 5 bases and J by 6 bases, with 12 bases between the two germline ends. Germline V gives CDR1 SGHNT, CDR2 YYREEE (reference sequence). The length of the CDR3 is 12 residues. The protocol was immunoSEQ multiplex PCR, while the TCRdb copy is restricted to in-frame clones and leaves out a portion. The table shows under 1,100,000 clones, with roughly 75% occurring only once. This sequence was found in a young man in good health. The J gene is TRBJ2-7, the V gene TRBV5-4, with D possibly matching TRBD1 (6 bases). The sample consisted of memory CD4+ T cells sorted from blood. Stated subset: CD45RA-negative fraction. CDR3 DNA sequence: TGTGCCAGCAGAGGAACAGGGTCCGAGCAGTACTTC. Translated, it gives CASRGTGSEQYF. The full variable domain, in which reference TRBV5-4 and TRBJ2-7 provide the parts outside the CDR3, is ETGVTQSPTHLIKTRGQQVTLRCSSQSGHNTVSWYQQALGQGPQFIFQYYREEENGRGNFPPRFSGLQFPNYSSELNVNALELDDSALYLCASRGTGSEQYFGPGTRLTVT.